This entry is about one TCR beta chain. Its antigen is as yet unknown. The CDR3 has 14 amino acids. Looked up from germline, CDR1 is SNHLY and CDR2 is FYNNEI. V was clipped by 8 bases and J by 5 bases, with 16 bases between them. The data originate from a study of yellow fever vaccine responses in identical twins. Study-wide findings and caveats: As reported, the vaccine T cell response of twins seemed partly convergent and partly personalized.

MiXCR was run by TCRdb on the RT-PCR reads, yielding one entry per CDR3 protein. The top ten hold 2% to 2.5% of the sample, which has a few thousand distinct CDR3 sequences, 87% seen once. The clonotype was recovered from a woman aged 18 to 35 who received the yellow fever vaccine. The rearrangement joins TRBV2 to TRBJ2-1, with D uncertain. The source was T cells from blood (PBMCs), unsorted or a sorted subset (not recorded which), collected before or after yellow fever vaccination (not recorded which). The CDR3 protein is CASLPRRLNNEQFF. CDR3 coding DNA: TGTGCCAGCCTCCCGAGGCGTTTAAACAATGAGCAGTTCTTC. The full variable domain, in which reference TRBV2 and TRBJ2-1 provide the parts outside the CDR3, is EPEVTQTPSHQVTQMGQEVILRCVPISNHLYFYWYRQILGQKVEFLVSFYNNEISEKSEIFDDQFSVERPDGSNFTLKIRSTKLEDSAMYFCASLPRRLNNEQFFGPGTRLTVL.